Listed below are T cell receptor beta chains from one sample, sequenced in a study of blood T cell repertoires in COVID-19. TCRdb keeps only in-frame clones here, not all; method: immunoSEQ multiplex PCR. The table shows 200,000 to 300,000 clones, with approximately 80% occurring only once. Sequencing was carried out using peripheral blood. The receptor set was obtained from a woman aged 18-35 years with acute or convalescent COVID-19. The CDR3 runs from the conserved cysteine through the conserved F or W. A D gene is named only where the DNA matches it firmly. Some rows mark clone size as missing; the rest say once, few, many or name a class of expanded clone.

j_call clone_size d_call v_call cdr3_aa cdr3_nt
TRBJ2-7 . TRBD2 TRBV5-4 CASADRGGRAGEQYF TGTGCCAGCGCCGATCGTGGCGGGAGGGCCGGCGAGCAGTACTTC
TRBJ2-3 . . TRBV28 CASSLNRVAVSTDTQYF TGTGCCAGCAGTTTGAATCGGGTAGCGGTGAGCACAGATACGCAGTATTTT
TRBJ2-4 . . TRBV6-2/TRBV6-3 CASSFQGWDIQYF TGTGCCAGCAGTTTCCAGGGATGGGACATTCAGTACTTC
TRBJ2-2 . . TRBV19 CASSIAGYLTGELFF TGTGCCAGTAGTATAGCGGGGTACTTGACCGGGGAGCTGTTTTTT
TRBJ1-1 . . TRBV18 CASSPRQAGNTEAFF TGTGCCAGCTCACCTCGTCAAGCCGGGAACACTGAAGCTTTCTTT
TRBJ1-2 . . TRBV7-8 CASSLGRRVGLYGYTF TGTGCCAGCAGCCTAGGGCGCAGGGTCGGCCTCTATGGCTACACCTTC
TRBJ2-7 . . TRBV5-1 CASSLASGSGFDEQYF TGCGCCAGCAGCTTGGCGTCGGGGAGCGGTTTCGACGAGCAGTACTTC
TRBJ2-7 . . TRBV7-8 CASSLEPAGATYEQYF TGTGCCAGCAGCTTAGAGCCAGCGGGTGCGACCTACGAGCAGTACTTC
TRBJ2-5 . TRBD1 TRBV30 CASLTGGETQYF TGTGCCTCCCTGACAGGGGGAGAGACCCAGTACTTC
TRBJ1-1 few . TRBV7-9 CASSLATNRAEAFF TGTGCCAGCAGCTTAGCAACTAACAGGGCTGAAGCTTTCTTT
TRBJ2-1 . TRBD2 TRBV4-3 CASSQDSGLAGGDEQFF TGCGCCAGCAGCCAAGATTCAGGACTAGCGGGAGGGGATGAGCAGTTCTTC
TRBJ2-7 . TRBD2 TRBV6-2/TRBV6-3 CASSYVLAGLPYEQYF TGTGCCAGCAGTTACGTTCTAGCGGGATTACCCTACGAGCAGTACTTC
TRBJ2-3 . TRBD1 TRBV7-3 CATKRQGVDEWGGDTQYF TGTGCCACCAAAAGACAGGGGGTCGACGAGTGGGGAGGGGATACGCAGTATTTT
TRBJ2-7 . TRBD1 TRBV7-2 CASSFRQGNTYEQYF TGTGCCAGCAGCTTTAGACAGGGGAACACCTACGAGCAGTACTTC
TRBJ2-3 once . TRBV6-5 CASTSTEGRDRTQYF TGTGCCAGCACCTCCACGGAGGGCAGGGATCGTACGCAGTATTTT
TRBJ2-7 . . TRBV30 CAWSVLYEQYF TGTGCCTGGAGTGTCCTCTACGAGCAGTACTTC
TRBJ2-7 . TRBD2 TRBV4-3 CASSQDLSGSRYEQYF TGCGCCAGCAGCCAAGATTTGAGCGGGAGTCGGTACGAGCAGTACTTC
TRBJ2-5 once . TRBV20-1 CSASSGNQETQYF TGCAGTGCTAGTAGCGGAAACCAAGAGACCCAGTACTTC
TRBJ2-1 . . TRBV6-4 CASSDSEGGNEQFF TGTGCCAGCAGTGACTCCGAGGGTGGGAATGAGCAGTTCTTC
TRBJ1-5 . TRBD1 TRBV19 CASCTGGNQPQHF TGTGCCAGTTGTACAGGGGGCAATCAGCCCCAGCATTTT
TRBJ1-1 . TRBD1 TRBV27 CASSSGGGYTEAFF TGTGCCAGCAGTTCAGGGGGTGGGTACACTGAAGCTTTCTTT
TRBJ2-1 . . TRBV11-3 CASSPRQYNEQFF TGTGCCAGCAGCCCTAGACAGTACAATGAGCAGTTCTTC
TRBJ1-4 . . TRBV7-8 CASSQLLHGGTNEKLFF TGTGCCAGCAGCCAACTCCTACACGGGGGAACTAATGAAAAACTGTTTTTT
TRBJ2-3 . . TRBV2 CASSGGGGLTDTQYF TGTGCCAGCAGTGGTGGGGGCGGATTAACAGATACGCAGTATTTT
TRBJ2-2 . TRBD2 TRBV12-5 CASGIAGTGELFF TGTGCTAGTGGCATAGCGGGCACCGGGGAGCTGTTTTTT
TRBJ1-4 . . TRBV28 CASSVPEWRTNEKLFF TGTGCCAGCAGTGTCCCCGAGTGGAGGACTAATGAAAAACTGTTTTTT
TRBJ2-7 few . TRBV4-2 CASSQAGDQYEQYF TGTGCCAGCAGCCAAGCAGGGGACCAGTACGAGCAGTACTTC
TRBJ2-3 . TRBD2 TRBV5-5 CASSFLGTSGRAGTDTQYF TGTGCCAGCAGCTTCTTAGGGACTAGCGGGAGGGCCGGCACAGATACGCAGTATTTT
TRBJ2-7 . . TRBV7-8 CASSLGLGLQYF TGTGCCAGCAGCCTCGGCCTGGGCTTGCAGTACTTC
TRBJ1-2 . TRBD1 TRBV6-2/TRBV6-3 CASSYSGTEIYGYTF TGTGCCAGCAGTTACTCAGGGACAGAGATCTATGGCTACACCTTC
TRBJ1-2 . TRBD1 TRBV5-1 CASGTGYGYTF TGCGCCAGCGGGACAGGCTATGGCTACACCTTC
TRBJ2-5 . . TRBV7-9 CASSLAMERETQYF TGTGCCAGCAGCTTAGCGATGGAGCGGGAGACCCAGTACTTC
TRBJ2-1 . TRBD2 TRBV6-2/TRBV6-3 CASSDSRTSGSYNEQFF TGTGCCAGCAGTGACTCAAGGACTAGCGGATCCTACAATGAGCAGTTCTTC
TRBJ2-1 . . TRBV10-2 CASLGAAGSYNEQFF TGCGCCAGCCTGGGGGCTGCCGGCTCCTACAATGAGCAGTTCTTC
TRBJ2-5 . . TRBV7-6 CASSLVGTFLGETQYF TGTGCCAGCAGCTTAGTAGGGACTTTCCTCGGGGAGACCCAGTACTTC
TRBJ1-6 few . TRBV15 CATSPPGEGSPLHF TGTGCCACCAGCCCCCCGGGGGAAGGTTCACCCCTCCACTTT
TRBJ1-5 . TRBD1 TRBV7-9 CASSSIGGTGGYQPQHF TGTGCCAGCAGTTCAATAGGGGGGACAGGGGGCTATCAGCCCCAGCATTTT
TRBJ1-2 . . TRBV5-6 CASSLGIAVPYGYTF TGTGCCAGCAGCTTGGGAATAGCCGTCCCTTATGGCTACACCTTC
TRBJ1-5 . . TRBV3-1/TRBV3-2 CASSQDRRLLSNQPQHF TGTGCCAGCAGCCAAGATCGGAGACTCCTTAGCAATCAGCCCCAGCATTTT
TRBJ2-5 . TRBD1 TRBV18 CASSLRQGETQYF TGTGCCAGCTCACTTCGACAGGGGGAGACCCAGTACTTC
TRBJ2-7 . . TRBV18 CASSPGRPTSYEQYF TGTGCCAGCTCACCGGGCCGGCCCACCTCCTACGAGCAGTACTTC
TRBJ2-1 . TRBD2 TRBV25-1 CASSEWTSGSYNEQFF TGTGCCAGCAGTGAATGGACTAGCGGATCCTACAATGAGCAGTTCTTC
TRBJ1-2 . . TRBV4-3 CASSPSGGGYTF TGCGCCAGCAGCCCCTCGGGGGGCGGCTACACCTTC
TRBJ1-2 . TRBD1 TRBV6-2/TRBV6-3 CASRYSGQGGVYGYTF TGTGCCAGCAGATACTCCGGACAGGGGGGGGTCTATGGCTACACCTTC
TRBJ1-5 once TRBD1 TRBV28 CASRNGQGAGDQPQHF TGTGCCAGCAGAAATGGACAGGGGGCGGGGGATCAGCCCCAGCATTTT
TRBJ2-1 . TRBD2 TRBV2 CASPSGTSRYNEQFF TGTGCCAGCCCATCCGGGACTAGCCGCTACAATGAGCAGTTCTTC
TRBJ1-1 . . TRBV6-2/TRBV6-3 CASSYWGSNTEAFF TGTGCCAGCAGTTACTGGGGCAGTAACACTGAAGCTTTCTTT
TRBJ1-1 . TRBD1 TRBV3-1/TRBV3-2 CASSHLSDRGGPEAFF TGTGCCAGCAGCCATCTCTCGGACAGGGGAGGCCCTGAAGCTTTCTTT
TRBJ2-1 . . TRBV7-2 CASSPLVSSYNEQFF TGTGCCAGCAGTCCCCTAGTCTCCTCCTACAATGAGCAGTTCTTC
TRBJ2-1 . . TRBV3-1/TRBV3-2 CASNQGSPGQGRGNEQFF TGTGCCAGCAACCAAGGCTCTCCCGGCCAGGGTCGCGGCAATGAGCAGTTCTTC
TRBJ2-1 . . TRBV27 CASSWGSRNEQFF TGTGCCAGCAGTTGGGGCAGTCGGAATGAGCAGTTCTTC
TRBJ1-2 once . TRBV5-1 CASSLDGGPGYGYTF TGCGCCAGCAGCTTGGACGGGGGGCCGGGCTATGGCTACACCTTC
TRBJ1-4 . . TRBV6-6 CASSLGLDNEKLFF TGTGCCAGCAGTTTGGGACTGGATAATGAAAAACTGTTTTTT